This T cell receptor (beta chain) came from a study of blood T cell repertoires in COVID-19. Overall study: Whether acute or convalescent, the COVID-19 samples came from the United States, Italy and Spain.

CDR3 length equals 13 residues. The V gene end was trimmed by 5 bases and the J gene end by 3 bases; junction bases not matched to a gene: 2. The germline CDR1 and CDR2 sequences are LNHDA and SQIVND (reference sequence). Authors' data handling: Amplification from reference gene primers served as the basis for estimated nucleated cell counts. Libraries were prepared by immunoSEQ multiplex PCR; TCRdb keeps only in-frame clonotypes and omits some of them. V and J calls and clone size come straight from that table; D and trimming were deduced from the DNA. The sample has over 250,000 clones, over 75% seen once. Seattle patients were enrolled during active infection and followed longitudinally.

This TCR came from a woman between 65 and 79 years old with COVID-19, enrolled during active disease. The chain uses TRBV19 and TRBJ2-7; 9 bases align to TRBD1. Input material: peripheral blood. CDR3 protein: CASSRQGVYEQYF. CDR3 DNA: TGTGCCAGTAGTCGACAGGGGGTCTACGAGCAGTACTTC.